The sequence of this T cell receptor beta chain was determined in a study of shared T cell receptors in the human thymus. Profiled with immunoSEQ multiplex PCR; TCRdb holds only in-frame clones, not every one. The sample shows 550,000 to 800,000 clones, 80% to 90% of them seen only once. The CDR3 runs to 19 residues. Trimming removed 4 bases from V and 0 bases from J, with 22 bases in between. The V gene's germline CDR1 is SQVTM and CDR2 ANQGSEA. These data are also associated with another study on human thymus T cells. That source adds: Thymus was obtained from resections taken during corrective heart surgery. Thymic and blood repertoires appeared to carry a bias in their V and J gene usage. Related research described thymic repertoires that were highly overlapping among unrelated individuals.

The chain is built from TRBV29-1 and TRBJ2-6, with a weak D call TRBD2 (6 bases). Sequencing was performed on thymocytes. This sequence originates from a girl less than two years old with a congenital heart defect. The CDR3 loop reads CSVGGWRGLSSSGANVLTF. CDR3 in DNA: TGCAGCGTTGGAGGCTGGCGGGGATTATCATCCTCTGGGGCCAACGTCCTGACTTTC. Full variable domain (missing parts from reference TRBV29-1 and TRBJ2-6): SAVISQKPSRDICQRGTSLTIQCQVDSQVTMMFWYRQQPGQSLTLIATANQGSEATYESGFVIDKFPISRPNLTFSTLTVSNMSPEDSSIYLCSVGGWRGLSSSGANVLTFGAGSRLTVL.